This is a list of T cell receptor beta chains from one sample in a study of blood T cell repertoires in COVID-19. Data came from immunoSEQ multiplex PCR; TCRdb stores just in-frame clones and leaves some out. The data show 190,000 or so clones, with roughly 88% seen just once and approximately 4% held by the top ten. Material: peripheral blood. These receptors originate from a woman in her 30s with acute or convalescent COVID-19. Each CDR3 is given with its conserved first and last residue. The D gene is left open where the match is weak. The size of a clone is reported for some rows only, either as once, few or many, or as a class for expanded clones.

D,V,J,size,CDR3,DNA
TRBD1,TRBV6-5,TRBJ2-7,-,CASGGTGGHEQYF,TGTGCCAGCGGGGGGACAGGGGGCCACGAGCAGTACTTC
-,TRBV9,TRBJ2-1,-,CASSVDRDEQFF,TGTGCCAGCAGCGTAGACCGGGATGAGCAGTTCTTC
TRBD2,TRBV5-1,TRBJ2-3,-,CASSSGTSVLTDTQYF,TGCGCCAGCAGCTCCGGGACTAGTGTTCTAACAGATACGCAGTATTTT
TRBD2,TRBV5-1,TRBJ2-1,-,CASSSRTSSYNEQFF,TGCGCCAGCAGCTCACGGACTAGCTCCTACAATGAGCAGTTCTTC
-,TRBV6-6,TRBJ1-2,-,CASSLTHGYTF,TGTGCCAGCAGCCTAACCCATGGCTACACCTTC
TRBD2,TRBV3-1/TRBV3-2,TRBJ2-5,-,CASSPGSGGRVGGTQYF,TGTGCCAGCAGCCCCGGTAGCGGCGGGAGGGTCGGGGGGACCCAGTACTTC
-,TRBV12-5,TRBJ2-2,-,CASGLQRGTVGAELFF,TGTGCTAGTGGTTTGCAACGGGGGACGGTCGGTGCGGAGCTGTTTTTT
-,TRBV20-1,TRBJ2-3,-,CSVRGLDTQYF,TGCAGTGTGAGAGGACTAGATACGCAGTATTTT
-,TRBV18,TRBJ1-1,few,CASSVFPGVLNTEAFF,TGTGCCAGCTCAGTGTTTCCAGGGGTCCTGAACACTGAAGCTTTCTTT
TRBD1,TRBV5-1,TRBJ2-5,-,CASSLAGQGGETQYF,TGCGCCAGCAGCTTGGCCGGACAGGGTGGAGAGACCCAGTACTTC
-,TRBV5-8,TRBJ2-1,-,CASSLVHANTPNNEQFF,TGTGCCAGCAGCTTGGTCCACGCGAATACCCCGAACAATGAGCAGTTCTTC
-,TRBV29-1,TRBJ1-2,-,CSGLLFKHGYTF,TGCAGCGGTCTCCTATTTAAGCATGGCTACACCTTC
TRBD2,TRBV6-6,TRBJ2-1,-,CASSYSREKQFF,TGTGCCAGCAGTTACTCGCGGGAGAAGCAGTTCTTC
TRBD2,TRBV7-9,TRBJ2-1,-,CASGTIYNEQFF,TGTGCCAGCGGGACTATATACAATGAGCAGTTCTTC
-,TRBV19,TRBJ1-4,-,CASRSRGASSNEKLFF,TGTGCCAGTAGATCGCGGGGGGCGAGTTCTAATGAAAAACTGTTTTTT
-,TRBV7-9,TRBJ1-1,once,CASSQDTWNTEAFF,TGTGCCAGCAGCCAGGACACTTGGAACACTGAAGCTTTCTTT
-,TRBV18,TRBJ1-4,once,CASSPTATNEKLFF,TGTGCCAGCTCACCAACCGCGACTAATGAAAAACTGTTTTTT
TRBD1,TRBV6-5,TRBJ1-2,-,CASRTGAGYTF,TGTGCCAGCAGGACAGGGGCCGGCTACACCTTC
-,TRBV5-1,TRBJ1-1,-,CASSLVSGSPEAFF,TGCGCCAGCAGCTTGGTATCCGGGTCCCCTGAAGCTTTCTTT
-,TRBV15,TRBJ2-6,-,CATSVGGTGANVLTF,TGTGCCACCAGCGTAGGCGGAACTGGGGCCAACGTCCTGACTTTC
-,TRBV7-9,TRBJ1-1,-,CASSLSTGATEAFF,TGTGCCAGCAGCTTATCTACGGGTGCCACTGAAGCTTTCTTT
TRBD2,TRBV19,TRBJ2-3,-,CASSTTSDNTQYF,TGTGCCAGTAGTACTACTAGCGACAATACGCAGTATTTT
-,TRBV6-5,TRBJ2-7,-,CASNRGTEQYF,TGTGCCAGCAACCGCGGGACCGAGCAGTACTTC
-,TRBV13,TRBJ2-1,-,CAGSQPLAGQFF,TGTGCCGGCAGCCAACCCCTGGCGGGGCAGTTCTTC
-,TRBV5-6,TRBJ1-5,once,CASSLSPSPGGAQHF,TGTGCCAGCAGCTTGTCCCCGAGCCCCGGGGGAGCCCAGCATTTT
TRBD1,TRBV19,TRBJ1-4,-,CASSTGQVNEKLFF,TGTGCCAGTAGTACGGGACAGGTTAATGAAAAACTGTTTTTT
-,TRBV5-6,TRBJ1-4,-,CASSYPGTREKLFF,TGTGCCAGCAGCTATCCCGGGACACGTGAAAAACTGTTTTTT
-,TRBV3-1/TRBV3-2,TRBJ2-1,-,CASAGLGRNEQFF,TGTGCCAGCGCGGGGCTCGGAAGGAATGAGCAGTTCTTC
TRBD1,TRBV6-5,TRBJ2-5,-,CASRGQGAGQETQYF,TGTGCCAGCAGGGGACAGGGTGCCGGCCAAGAGACCCAGTACTTC
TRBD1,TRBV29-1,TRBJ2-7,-,CSVEGQGHEQYF,TGCAGCGTTGAGGGACAGGGACACGAGCAGTACTTC
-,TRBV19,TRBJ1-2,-,CASTPRRDYGYTF,TGTGCCAGTACCCCCCGGAGGGACTATGGCTACACCTTC
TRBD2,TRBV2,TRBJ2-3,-,CASNSGGSTDTQYF,TGTGCCAGCAACAGCGGGGGGAGCACAGATACGCAGTATTTT